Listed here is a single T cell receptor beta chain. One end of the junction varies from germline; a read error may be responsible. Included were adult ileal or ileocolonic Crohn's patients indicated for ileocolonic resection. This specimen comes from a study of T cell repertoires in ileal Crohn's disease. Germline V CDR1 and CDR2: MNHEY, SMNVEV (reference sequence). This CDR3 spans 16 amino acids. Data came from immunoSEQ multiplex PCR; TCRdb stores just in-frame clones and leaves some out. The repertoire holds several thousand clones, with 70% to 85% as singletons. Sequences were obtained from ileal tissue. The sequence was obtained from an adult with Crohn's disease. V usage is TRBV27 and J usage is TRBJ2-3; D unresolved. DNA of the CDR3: TGTGCCAGCAGTCTATCATCAGGATCCCGCACAGATACGCAGTATTTT. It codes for CASSLSSGSRTDTQYF.